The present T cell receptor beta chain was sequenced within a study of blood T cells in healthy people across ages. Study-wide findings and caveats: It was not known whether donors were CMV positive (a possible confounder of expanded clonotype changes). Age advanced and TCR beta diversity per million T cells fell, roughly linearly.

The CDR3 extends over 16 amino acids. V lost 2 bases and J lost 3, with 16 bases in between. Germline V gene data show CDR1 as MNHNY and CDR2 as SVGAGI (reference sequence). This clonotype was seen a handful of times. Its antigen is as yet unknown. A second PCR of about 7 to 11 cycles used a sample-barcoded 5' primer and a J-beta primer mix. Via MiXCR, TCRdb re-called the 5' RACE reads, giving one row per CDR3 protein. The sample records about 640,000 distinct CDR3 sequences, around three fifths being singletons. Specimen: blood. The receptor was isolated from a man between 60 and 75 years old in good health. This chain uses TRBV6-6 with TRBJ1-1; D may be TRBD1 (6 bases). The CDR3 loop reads CASSYTSQGKDTEAFF. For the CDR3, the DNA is TGTGCCAGCAGTTACACCTCCCAGGGGAAAGACACTGAAGCTTTCTTT.